This entry lists 9 T cell receptor beta chains sequenced from one sample in a study of cytomegalovirus exposure and HLA in healthy donors. The PCR contained 60 Vbeta and 13 Jbeta primers. Data came from immunoSEQ multiplex PCR; TCRdb stores just in-frame clones and leaves some out. Recorded here are some 140,000 clones; the top ten clones represent about 2.1%. The sample taken for sequencing was PBMCs. These receptors were obtained from a woman aged 55-69 years in good health and CMV-seronegative.

This sequence joins TRBV2 and TRBJ2-7, with TRBD1 identical over 7 bases. CDR1 is SNHLY and CDR2 is FYNNEI in the germline V gene. The CDR3 consists of 15 residues. The V and J ends lost 6 bases and 3 bases, in that order; junction bases with no gene match: 11. The DNA of the CDR3 is TGTGCCAGCAGCGCCGGGACAGCGTATTTCTACGAGCAGTACTTC. Translation: CASSAGTAYFYEQYF. Complete variable domain (other parts from reference TRBV2 and TRBJ2-7): EPEVTQTPSHQVTQMGQEVILRCVPISNHLYFYWYRQILGQKVEFLVSFYNNEISEKSEIFDDQFSVERPDGSNFTLKIRSTKLEDSAMYFCASSAGTAYFYEQYFGPGTRLTVT.

The CDR3 DNA sequence: TGTGCCAGCAGTCCCAGAGACAGGGGTCTCACTGAAGCTTTCTTT. Its protein is CASSPRDRGLTEAFF. The J gene is TRBJ1-1, the V gene TRBV28, with 8 bases that match TRBD1. Germline trimming cut 5 bases from V and 4 bases from J; bases unmatched to any gene: 9. Germline-derived CDR1 and CDR2 are MDHEN and SYDVKM. The CDR3 totals 15 residues.

The V and J genes are TRBV19 and TRBJ2-5; weak D call: TRBD2 (5 bases). The CDR3 is 14 amino acids. Germline V gives CDR1 LNHDA, CDR2 SQIVND (reference sequence). The V and J ends lost 5 bases and 7 bases respectively, with 17 bases between them. This chain's CDR3 is CASSREPHTGTQYF. Written as DNA, the CDR3 is TGTGCCAGTAGTCGGGAACCTCATACGGGGACCCAGTACTTC.

The rearrangement joins TRBV2 to TRBJ2-7, with D possibly matching TRBD2 (5 bases). Germline V CDR1 and CDR2: SNHLY, FYNNEI. The CDR3 is made up of 13 amino acids. With 7 bases removed from V and 7 bases from J, the gap between germline ends came to 17 bases. CDR3 in DNA: TGTGCCAGCAAAAGGGAGTACAGTGAAGAGCAGTACTTC. It translates to CASKREYSEEQYF.

This chain connects TRBV28 to TRBJ1-4; D is possibly TRBD1 (6 bases). This CDR3 spans 13 amino acids. The V end lost 6 bases, the J end lost 3 bases, and 8 bases lay between the germline ends. The germline gives CDR1 MDHEN, CDR2 SYDVKM. The CDR3 DNA reads as TGTGCCAGCAGAACAGGGCCTAATGAAAAACTGTTTTTT. It is translated as CASRTGPNEKLFF.

This rearrangement joins TRBV6-1 to TRBJ2-7; 10 bases agree with TRBD1. V lost 6 bases to trimming and J lost 2 bases; unmatched junction nucleotides: 7. CDR3 length: 15 amino acids. CDR1 and CDR2 from the germline V gene are MNHNS and SASEGT. The CDR3 loop is CASRGPGQGTYEQYF. The CDR3 nucleotides read TGTGCCAGCAGGGGACCGGGACAGGGGACCTACGAGCAGTACTTC.

The rearrangement joins TRBV9 to TRBJ2-3; 9 bases map to TRBD2. The CDR3 extends over 15 amino acids. Trimming took 1 base from V and 5 from J; bases not matched to a gene: 5. Germline CDR1 SGDLS, CDR2 YYNGEE. The DNA of the CDR3 is TGTGCCAGCAGCGTAAAGGCGGGAGGGCAAGATACGCAGTATTTT. Its protein is CASSVKAGGQDTQYF.

This rearrangement joins TRBV19 to TRBJ2-5, with 8 positions matching TRBD2. Germline CDR1 is LNHDA and CDR2 is SQIVND (reference sequence). Trimming cost V 6 bases and J 5 bases; bases outside gene matches: 11. The CDR3 has 15 amino acids. CDR3 sequence (DNA): TGTGCCAGTAGCCGGGGGGGGTCGAGATGGGAGACCCAGTACTTC. Translation: CASSRGGSRWETQYF.

The chain employs TRBV10-2 and TRBJ1-4, with a tentative D call TRBD1 (6 bases). Trimming took off 3 bases at V and 5 bases at J, with 10 bases between the two ends. The V gene's germline CDR1 is WSHSY and CDR2 SAAADI. The CDR3 is 14 amino acids. The CDR3 DNA is TGCGCCAGCAGTGAAAGACAGGCAAATGAAAAACTGTTTTTT. This encodes CASSERQANEKLFF.